This TCR beta chain was recovered during a study of cytomegalovirus exposure and HLA in healthy donors. Study-wide context: Out of 398 genotyped donors, about 80% belonged to the Caucasian-associated ancestry cluster.

CDR1 and CDR2 (germline): SEHNR, FQNEAQ (reference sequence). The CDR3 runs 19 residues. V lost 4 bases, J lost 5 bases, and 27 bases lay in between. The PCR employed 60 Vbeta primers together with 13 Jbeta primers. Libraries were prepared by immunoSEQ multiplex PCR; TCRdb keeps only in-frame clonotypes and omits some of them. The repertoire holds over 150,000 clones, with over 60% as singletons. Study-level points and caveats: Rare sequences made up most TCRs, while some public TCRs were found in many donors. Analyzed later, most CMV-associated TCR beta chains appeared HLA-restricted.

To note about this clone: Its antigen is currently unknown.

Material: PBMCs. The receptor was isolated from a woman aged 30 to 39 in good health and CMV-seronegative. The V and J genes are TRBV7-9 and TRBJ2-1, with D possibly being TRBD2 (6 bases). CDR3 loop: CASSSISGIAVSQNNEQFF. CDR3 DNA: TGTGCCAGCAGCTCCATCAGTGGGATAGCGGTGTCTCAAAACAATGAGCAGTTCTTC.